The T cell receptor beta chain under discussion was sequenced for a study of cytomegalovirus exposure and HLA in healthy donors. Study conclusions and caveats: High specificity and sensitivity for cytomegalovirus status were reported for the classifier.

Of note for this clone: Its antigen is as yet unknown.

Germline V gene lookup returns CDR1 MNHNS and CDR2 SASEGT. CDR3 length: 12 residues. Trimming removed 9 bases from V and 5 bases from J; junction bases left unmatched: 5. Generated by immunoSEQ multiplex PCR, the TCRdb table keeps only in-frame clones and is missing some. The repertoire holds about 150,000 clones, with 80% to 90% as singletons. The V and J genes are TRBV6-1 and TRBJ2-7, with 9 bases identical to TRBD1. This TCR was recovered from a man between 18 and 35 years old in good health and CMV-seropositive. The sequencing input was PBMCs. This chain's CDR3 is CASRTGVNEQYF. The CDR3 DNA reads TGTGCCAGTAGGACAGGGGTAAACGAGCAGTACTTC.